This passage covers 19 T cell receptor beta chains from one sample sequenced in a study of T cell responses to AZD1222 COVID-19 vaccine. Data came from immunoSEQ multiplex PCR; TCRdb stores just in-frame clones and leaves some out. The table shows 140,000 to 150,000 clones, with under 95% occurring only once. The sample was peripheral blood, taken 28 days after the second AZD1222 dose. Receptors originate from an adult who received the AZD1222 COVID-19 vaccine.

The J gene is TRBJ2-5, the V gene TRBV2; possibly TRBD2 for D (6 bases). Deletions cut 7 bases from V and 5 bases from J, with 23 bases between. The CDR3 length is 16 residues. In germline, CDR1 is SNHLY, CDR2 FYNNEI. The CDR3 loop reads CASKEGARRFRETQYF. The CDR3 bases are TGTGCCAGCAAGGAGGGAGCGAGAAGGTTCCGGGAGACCCAGTACTTC.

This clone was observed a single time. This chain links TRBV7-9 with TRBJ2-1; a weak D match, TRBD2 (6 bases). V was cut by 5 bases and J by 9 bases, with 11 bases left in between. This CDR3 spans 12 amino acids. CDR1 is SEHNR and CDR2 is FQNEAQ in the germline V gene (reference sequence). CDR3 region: CASSLRLVEQFF. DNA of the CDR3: TGTGCCAGCAGCCTCCGACTAGTTGAGCAGTTCTTC.

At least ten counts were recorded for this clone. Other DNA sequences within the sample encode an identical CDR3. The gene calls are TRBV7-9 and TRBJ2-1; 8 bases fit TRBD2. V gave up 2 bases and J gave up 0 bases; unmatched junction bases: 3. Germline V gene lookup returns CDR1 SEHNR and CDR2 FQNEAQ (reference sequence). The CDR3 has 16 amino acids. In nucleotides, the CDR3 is TGTGCCAGCAGCTTAAGCCTAGCGGGCTCCTACAATGAGCAGTTCTTC. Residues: CASSLSLAGSYNEQFF.

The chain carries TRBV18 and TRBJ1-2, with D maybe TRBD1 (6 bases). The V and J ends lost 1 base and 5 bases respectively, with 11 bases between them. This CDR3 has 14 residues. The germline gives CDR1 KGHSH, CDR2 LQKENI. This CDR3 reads CASSPLDSHYGYTF. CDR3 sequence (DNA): TGTGCCAGCTCACCACTGGACAGCCATTATGGCTACACCTTC. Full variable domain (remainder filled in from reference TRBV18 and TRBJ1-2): NAGVMQNPRHLVRRRGQEARLRCSPMKGHSHVYWYRQLPEEGLKFMVYLQKENIIDESGMPKERFSAEFPKEGPSILRIQQVVRGDSAAYFCASSPLDSHYGYTFGSGTRLTVV.

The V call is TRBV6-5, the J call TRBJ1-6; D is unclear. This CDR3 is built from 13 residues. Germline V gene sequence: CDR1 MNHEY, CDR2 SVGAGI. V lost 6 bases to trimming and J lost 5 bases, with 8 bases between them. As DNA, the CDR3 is TGTGCCAGCAGATTTAGCGATAATTCACCCCTCCACTTT. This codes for CASRFSDNSPLHF.

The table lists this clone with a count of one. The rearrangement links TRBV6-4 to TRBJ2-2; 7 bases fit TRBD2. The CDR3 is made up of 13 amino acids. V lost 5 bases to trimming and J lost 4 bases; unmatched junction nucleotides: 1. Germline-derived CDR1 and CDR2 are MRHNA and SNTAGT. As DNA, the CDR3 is TGTGCCAGCAGTTCGGGGGGCACCGGGGAGCTGTTTTTT. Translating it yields CASSSGGTGELFF.

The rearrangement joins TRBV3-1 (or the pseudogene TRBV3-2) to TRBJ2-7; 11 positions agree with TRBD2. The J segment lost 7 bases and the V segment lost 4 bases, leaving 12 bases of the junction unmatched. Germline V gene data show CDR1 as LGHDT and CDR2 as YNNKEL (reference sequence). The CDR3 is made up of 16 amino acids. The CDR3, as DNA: TGTGCCAGCAGCCCTAACAGACTAGCGGGGTACCTGGAGCAGTACTTC. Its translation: CASSPNRLAGYLEQYF.

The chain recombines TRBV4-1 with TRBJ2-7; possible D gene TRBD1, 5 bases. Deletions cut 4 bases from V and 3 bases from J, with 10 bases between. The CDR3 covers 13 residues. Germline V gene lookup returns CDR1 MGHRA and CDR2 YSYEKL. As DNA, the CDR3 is TGCGCCAGCAGCCCCGGACAACGCTACGAGCAGTACTTC. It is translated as CASSPGQRYEQYF.

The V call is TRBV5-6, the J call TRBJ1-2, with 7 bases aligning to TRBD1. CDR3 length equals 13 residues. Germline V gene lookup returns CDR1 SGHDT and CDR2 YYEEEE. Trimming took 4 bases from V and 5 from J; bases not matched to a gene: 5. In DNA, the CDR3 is TGTGCCAGCAGCCCCGACAGGGAATATGGCTACACCTTC. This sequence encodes CASSPDREYGYTF. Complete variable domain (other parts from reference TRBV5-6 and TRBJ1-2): DAGVTQSPTHLIKTRGQQVTLRCSPKSGHDTVSWYQQALGQGPQFIFQYYEEEERQRGNFPDRFSGHQFPNYSSELNVNALLLGDSALYLCASSPDREYGYTFGSGTRLTVV.

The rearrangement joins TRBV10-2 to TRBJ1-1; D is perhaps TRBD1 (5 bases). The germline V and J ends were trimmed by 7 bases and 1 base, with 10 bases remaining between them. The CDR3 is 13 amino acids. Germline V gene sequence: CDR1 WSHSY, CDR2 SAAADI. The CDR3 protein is CASNTQGNTEAFF. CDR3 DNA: TGCGCCAGCAATACCCAGGGGAACACTGAAGCTTTCTTT.

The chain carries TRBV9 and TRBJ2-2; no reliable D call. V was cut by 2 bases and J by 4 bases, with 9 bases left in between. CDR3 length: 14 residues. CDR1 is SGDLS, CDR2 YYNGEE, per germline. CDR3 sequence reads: CASSVRRATGELFF. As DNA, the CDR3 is TGTGCCAGCAGCGTCAGACGGGCCACCGGGGAGCTGTTTTTT.

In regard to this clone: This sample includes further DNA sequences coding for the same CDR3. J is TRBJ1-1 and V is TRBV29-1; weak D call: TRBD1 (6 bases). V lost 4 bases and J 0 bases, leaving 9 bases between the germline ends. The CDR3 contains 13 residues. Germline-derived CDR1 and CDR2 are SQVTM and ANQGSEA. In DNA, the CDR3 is TGCAGCGTTGTCGGACAGATGAACACTGAAGCTTTCTTT. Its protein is CSVVGQMNTEAFF. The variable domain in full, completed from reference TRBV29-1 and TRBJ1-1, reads SAVISQKPSRDICQRGTSLTIQCQVDSQVTMMFWYRQQPGQSLTLIATANQGSEATYESGFVIDKFPISRPNLTFSTLTVSNMSPEDSSIYLCSVVGQMNTEAFFGQGTRLTVV.

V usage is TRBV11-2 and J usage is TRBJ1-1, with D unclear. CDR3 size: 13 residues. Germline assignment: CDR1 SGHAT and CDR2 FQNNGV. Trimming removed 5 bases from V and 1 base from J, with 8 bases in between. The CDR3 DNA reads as TGTGCCAGCAGCCAGGTGCGGAACACTGAAGCTTTCTTT. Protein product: CASSQVRNTEAFF.

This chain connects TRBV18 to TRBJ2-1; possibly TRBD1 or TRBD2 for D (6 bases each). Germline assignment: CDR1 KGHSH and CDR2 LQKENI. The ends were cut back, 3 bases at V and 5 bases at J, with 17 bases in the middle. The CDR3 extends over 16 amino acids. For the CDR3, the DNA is TGTGCCAGCTCACCTCCGGGACTTCGGGACAACAATGAGCAGTTCTTC. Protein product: CASSPPGLRDNNEQFF.

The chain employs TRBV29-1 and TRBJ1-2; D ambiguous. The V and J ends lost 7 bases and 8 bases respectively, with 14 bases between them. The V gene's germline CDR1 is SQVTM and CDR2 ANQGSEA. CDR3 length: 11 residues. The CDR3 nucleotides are TGCAGCGCCGGAGCCCAACCGGGCTACACCTTC. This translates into CSAGAQPGYTF.

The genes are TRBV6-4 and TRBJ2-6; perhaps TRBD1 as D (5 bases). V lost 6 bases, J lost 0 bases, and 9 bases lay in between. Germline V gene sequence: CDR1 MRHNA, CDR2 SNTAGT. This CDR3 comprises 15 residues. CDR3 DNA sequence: TGTGCCAGCAGCTACGACAGCTCTGGGGCCAACGTCCTGACTTTC. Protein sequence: CASSYDSSGANVLTF.

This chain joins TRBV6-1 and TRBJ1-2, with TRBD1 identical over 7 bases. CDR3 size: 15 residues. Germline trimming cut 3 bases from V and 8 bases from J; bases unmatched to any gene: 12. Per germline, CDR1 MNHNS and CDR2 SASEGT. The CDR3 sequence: CASSEEWTPRGGYTF. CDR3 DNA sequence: TGTGCCAGCAGTGAGGAGTGGACTCCCAGGGGGGGCTACACCTTC.

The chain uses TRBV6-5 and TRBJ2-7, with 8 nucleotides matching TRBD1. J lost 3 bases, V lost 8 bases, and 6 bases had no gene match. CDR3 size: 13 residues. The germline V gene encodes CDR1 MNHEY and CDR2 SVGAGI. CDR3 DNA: TGTGCCAGCCGGGGCAGGGGGCTCTACGAGCAGTACTTC. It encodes CASRGRGLYEQYF.

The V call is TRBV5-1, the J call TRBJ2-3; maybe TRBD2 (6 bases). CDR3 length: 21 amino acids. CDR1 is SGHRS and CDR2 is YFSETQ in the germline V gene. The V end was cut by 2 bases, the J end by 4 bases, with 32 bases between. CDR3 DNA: TGCGCCAGCAGCTTACCGCCCGGGGGTTCGTCCCACTCCCGAAGATCAGATACGCAGTATTTT. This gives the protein CASSLPPGGSSHSRRSDTQYF.